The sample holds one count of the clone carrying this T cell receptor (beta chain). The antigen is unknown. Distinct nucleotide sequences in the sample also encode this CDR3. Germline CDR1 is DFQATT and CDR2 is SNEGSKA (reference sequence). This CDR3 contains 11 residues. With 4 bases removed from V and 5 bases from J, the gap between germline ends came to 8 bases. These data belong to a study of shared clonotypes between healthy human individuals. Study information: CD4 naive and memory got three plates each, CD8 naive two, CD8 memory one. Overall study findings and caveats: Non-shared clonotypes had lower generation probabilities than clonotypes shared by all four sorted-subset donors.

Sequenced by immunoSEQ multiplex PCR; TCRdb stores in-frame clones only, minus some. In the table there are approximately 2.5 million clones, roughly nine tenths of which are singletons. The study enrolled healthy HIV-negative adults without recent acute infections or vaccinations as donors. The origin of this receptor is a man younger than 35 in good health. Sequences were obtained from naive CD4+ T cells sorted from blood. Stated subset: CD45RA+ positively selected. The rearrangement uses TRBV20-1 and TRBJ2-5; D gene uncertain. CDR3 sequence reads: CSANPGETQYF. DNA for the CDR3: TGCAGTGCTAACCCCGGGGAGACCCAGTACTTC.